The T cell receptor beta chain described here comes from a study of blood T cell repertoires in COVID-19. Study summary: The samples span acute and convalescent COVID-19 from the United States, Italy and Spain. Nucleic acid was either cDNA or gDNA, and it came from T cells, B-cell-depleted T cells, or PBMCs.

In the original processing: Estimation of nucleated cell counts relied on the amplification of reference gene primers. Data came from immunoSEQ multiplex PCR; TCRdb stores just in-frame clones and leaves some out. V, J and clone size are taken as reported in that table, and D and trimming were inferred from the DNA itself. Seen here are 25,000 to 35,000 clones, less than 85% observed once, and the top ten hold roughly 1.8%. The CDR3 loop spans 14 amino acids. CDR1 is MDHEN, CDR2 SYDVKM, per germline. The J segment lost 2 bases and the V segment lost 7 bases, leaving 8 bases of the junction unmatched.

The receptor was derived from a man of 80 years or more with active or convalescent COVID-19. Sample: peripheral blood. The J gene is TRBJ2-7, the V gene TRBV28; TRBD1 agrees at 7 bases. The chain's CDR3 is CASTRRGLPYEQYF. CDR3 in DNA: TGTGCCAGCACAAGAAGGGGGCTGCCCTACGAGCAGTACTTC.